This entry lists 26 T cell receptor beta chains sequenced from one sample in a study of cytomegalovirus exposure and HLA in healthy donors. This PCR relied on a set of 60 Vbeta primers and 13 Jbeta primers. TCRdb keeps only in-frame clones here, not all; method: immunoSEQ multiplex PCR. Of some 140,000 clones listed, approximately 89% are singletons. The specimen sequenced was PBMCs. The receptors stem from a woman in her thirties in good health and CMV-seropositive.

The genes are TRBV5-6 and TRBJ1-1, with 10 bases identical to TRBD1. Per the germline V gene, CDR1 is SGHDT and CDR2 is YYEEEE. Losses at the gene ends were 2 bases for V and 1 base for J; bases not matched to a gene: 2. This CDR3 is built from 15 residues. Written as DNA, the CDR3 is TGTGCCAGCAGCTTTGACAGGGGGCGGAACACTGAAGCTTTCTTT. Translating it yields CASSFDRGRNTEAFF.

The CDR3 here is CASSSRQGNEQFF. CDR3 bases: TGTGCCAGCAGCTCACGACAGGGGAATGAGCAGTTCTTC. The chain carries TRBV7-2 and TRBJ2-1; 8 bases are shared with TRBD1. Trimming cost V 4 bases and J 7 bases; bases outside gene matches: 3. CDR1 and CDR2 (germline): SGHTA, FQGNSA. This CDR3 is built from 13 residues.

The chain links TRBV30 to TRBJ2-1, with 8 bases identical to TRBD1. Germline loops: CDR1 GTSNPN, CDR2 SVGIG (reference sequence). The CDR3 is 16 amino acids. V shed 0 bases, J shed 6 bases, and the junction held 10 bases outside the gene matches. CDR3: CAWSVSSPGQVNEQFF. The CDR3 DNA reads TGTGCCTGGAGTGTGTCATCCCCGGGACAGGTCAATGAGCAGTTCTTC.

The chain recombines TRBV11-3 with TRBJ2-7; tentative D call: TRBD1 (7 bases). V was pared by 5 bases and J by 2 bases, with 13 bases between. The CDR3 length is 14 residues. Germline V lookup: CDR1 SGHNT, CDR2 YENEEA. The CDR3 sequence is CASSLRGTAYEQYF. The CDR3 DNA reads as TGTGCCAGCAGCCTCCGGGGGACAGCCTACGAGCAGTACTTC.

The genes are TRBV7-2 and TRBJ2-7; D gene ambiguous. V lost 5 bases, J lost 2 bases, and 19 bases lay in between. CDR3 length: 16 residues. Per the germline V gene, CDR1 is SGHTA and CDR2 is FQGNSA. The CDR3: CASSLKAEVPTYEQYF. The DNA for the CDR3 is TGTGCCAGCAGCCTAAAAGCAGAGGTGCCAACCTACGAGCAGTACTTC.

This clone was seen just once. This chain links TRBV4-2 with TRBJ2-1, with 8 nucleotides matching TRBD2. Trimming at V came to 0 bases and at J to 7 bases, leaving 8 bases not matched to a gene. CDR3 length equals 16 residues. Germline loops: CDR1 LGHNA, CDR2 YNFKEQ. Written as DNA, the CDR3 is TGTGCCAGCAGCCAAGACACTAGCGGAATTGGGAATGAGCAGTTCTTC. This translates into CASSQDTSGIGNEQFF.

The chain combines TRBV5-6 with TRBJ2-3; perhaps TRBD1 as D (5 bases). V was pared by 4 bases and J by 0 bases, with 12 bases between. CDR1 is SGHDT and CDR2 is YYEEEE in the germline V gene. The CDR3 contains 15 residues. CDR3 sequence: CASSGATESTDTQYF. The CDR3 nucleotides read TGTGCCAGCAGCGGCGCGACAGAGAGCACAGATACGCAGTATTTT. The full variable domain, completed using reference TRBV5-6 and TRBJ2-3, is DAGVTQSPTHLIKTRGQQVTLRCSPKSGHDTVSWYQQALGQGPQFIFQYYEEEERQRGNFPDRFSGHQFPNYSSELNVNALLLGDSALYLCASSGATESTDTQYFGPGTRLTVL.

As DNA, the CDR3 is TGTGCCAGCAGTTGGGCGAGCTCTGGAAACACCATATATTTT. As protein: CASSWASSGNTIYF. The chain joins TRBV25-1 to TRBJ1-3; D unclear. V lost 5 bases to trimming and J lost 0 bases, with 8 bases between them. Looked up from germline, CDR1 is MGHDK and CDR2 is SYGVNS. The CDR3 is made up of 14 amino acids.

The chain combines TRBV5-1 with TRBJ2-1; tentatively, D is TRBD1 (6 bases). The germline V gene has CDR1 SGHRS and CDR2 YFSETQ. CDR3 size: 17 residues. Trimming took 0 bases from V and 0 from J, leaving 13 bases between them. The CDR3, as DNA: TGCGCCAGCAGCTTGGGGGACACCGCAAGCTCCTACAATGAGCAGTTCTTC. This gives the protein CASSLGDTASSYNEQFF.

The CDR3 DNA reads as TGCGCCAGCAAGGGGACTCCTAACACTGAAGCTTTCTTT. The encoded protein is CASKGTPNTEAFF. The V and J genes are TRBV5-1 and TRBJ1-1, with D perhaps TRBD1 (5 bases). V lost 6 bases and J lost 2, with 11 bases in between. Germline values: CDR1 SGHRS, CDR2 YFSETQ. This CDR3 is built from 13 residues.

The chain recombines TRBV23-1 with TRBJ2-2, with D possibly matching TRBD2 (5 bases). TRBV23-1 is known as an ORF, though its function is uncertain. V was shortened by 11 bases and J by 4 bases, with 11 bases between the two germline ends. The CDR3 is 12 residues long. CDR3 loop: CAAPGITGELFF. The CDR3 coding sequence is TGCGCCGCTCCGGGAATCACCGGGGAGCTGTTTTTT.

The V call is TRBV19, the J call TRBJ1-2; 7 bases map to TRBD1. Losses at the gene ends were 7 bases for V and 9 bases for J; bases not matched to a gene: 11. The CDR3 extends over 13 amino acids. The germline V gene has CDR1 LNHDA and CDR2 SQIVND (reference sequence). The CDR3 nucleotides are TGTGCCAGTACAGGGGCAGGGGGAGGAAGCTACACCTTC. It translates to CASTGAGGGSYTF.

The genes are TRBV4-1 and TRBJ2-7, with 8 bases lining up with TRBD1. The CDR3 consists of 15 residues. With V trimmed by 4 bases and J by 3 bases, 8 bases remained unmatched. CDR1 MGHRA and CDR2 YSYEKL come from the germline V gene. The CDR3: CASSLLTGTGYEQYF. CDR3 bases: TGCGCCAGCAGCCTCCTGACCGGGACAGGCTACGAGCAGTACTTC.

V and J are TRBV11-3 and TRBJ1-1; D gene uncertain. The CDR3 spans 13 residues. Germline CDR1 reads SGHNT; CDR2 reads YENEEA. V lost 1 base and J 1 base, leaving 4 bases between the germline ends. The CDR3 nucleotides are TGTGCCAGCAGCTTAGCCCAGAACACTGAAGCTTTCTTT. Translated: CASSLAQNTEAFF.

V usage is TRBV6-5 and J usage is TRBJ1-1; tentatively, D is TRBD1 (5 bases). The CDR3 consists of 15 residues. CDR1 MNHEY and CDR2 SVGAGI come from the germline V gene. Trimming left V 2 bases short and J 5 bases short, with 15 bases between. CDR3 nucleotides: TGTGCCAGCAGTTACCGGGGGTGGGCTGGGACTGAAGCTTTCTTT. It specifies CASSYRGWAGTEAFF.

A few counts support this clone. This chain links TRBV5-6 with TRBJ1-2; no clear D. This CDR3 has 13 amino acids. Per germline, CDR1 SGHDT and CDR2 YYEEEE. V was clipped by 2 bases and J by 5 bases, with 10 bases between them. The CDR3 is CASSFELSYGYTF. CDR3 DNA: TGTGCCAGCAGCTTCGAACTGAGTTATGGCTACACCTTC.

The DNA for the CDR3 is TGTGCCAGCAGCTTAGGCCTACAGGGTCTGAACACTGAAGCTTTCTTT. Protein sequence: CASSLGLQGLNTEAFF. The V gene is TRBV7-9, the J gene TRBJ1-1, with a tentative D call TRBD1 (6 bases). There are 16 residues in the CDR3. Germline loops: CDR1 SEHNR, CDR2 FQNEAQ (reference sequence). Trimming removed 1 base from V and 0 bases from J, with 12 bases in between.

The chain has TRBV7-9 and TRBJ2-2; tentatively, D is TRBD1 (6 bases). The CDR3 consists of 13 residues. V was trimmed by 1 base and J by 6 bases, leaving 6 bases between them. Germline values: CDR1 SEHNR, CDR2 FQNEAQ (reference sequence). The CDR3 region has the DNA TGTGCCAGCAGCTTAGACAGGGCCGGGGAGCTGTTTTTT. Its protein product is CASSLDRAGELFF.

The CDR3 sequence is CASSFLPIGGADYGYTF. CDR3 bases: TGTGCCAGCAGCTTCCTCCCTATAGGGGGCGCAGACTATGGCTACACCTTC. The genes are TRBV11-2 and TRBJ1-2; 7 nucleotides agree with TRBD1. The germline gives CDR1 SGHAT, CDR2 FQNNGV. CDR3 length equals 17 residues. After removal of 3 bases from V and 3 bases from J, the junction contained 13 bases not matched to a gene.

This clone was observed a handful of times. As DNA, the CDR3 is TGTGCCAGCGGGGGGGTACAGAACACTGAAGCTTTCTTT. Amino acid sequence: CASGGVQNTEAFF. The V gene is TRBV6-6, the J gene TRBJ1-1; D possibly corresponds to TRBD1 (5 bases). The germline V and J ends were trimmed by 8 bases and 1 base, with 11 bases remaining between them. The CDR3 runs 13 residues. The V gene's germline CDR1 is MNHNY and CDR2 SVGAGI (reference sequence).

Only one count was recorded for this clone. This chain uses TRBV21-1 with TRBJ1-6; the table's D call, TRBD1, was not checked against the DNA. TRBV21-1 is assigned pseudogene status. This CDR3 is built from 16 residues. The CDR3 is CASRKSRDSYNSPLHF. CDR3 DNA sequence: TGTGCCAGCAGAAAAAGTCGGGACAGCTATAATTCACCCCTCCACTTT.

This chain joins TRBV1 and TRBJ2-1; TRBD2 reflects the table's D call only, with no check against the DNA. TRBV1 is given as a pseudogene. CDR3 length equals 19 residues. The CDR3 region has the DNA TGCACCAGCAGCCAAGTGGCCAGCGGGGTAATATTACCAAACAATGAGCAGTTCTTC. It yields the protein CTSSQVASGVILPNNEQFF.

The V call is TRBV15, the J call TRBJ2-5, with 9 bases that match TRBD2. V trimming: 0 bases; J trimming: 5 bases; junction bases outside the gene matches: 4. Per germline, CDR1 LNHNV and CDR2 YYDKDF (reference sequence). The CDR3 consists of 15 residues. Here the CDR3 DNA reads TGTGCCACCAGCAGAGATAATAGCGGGAGCGAGACCCAGTACTTC. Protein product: CATSRDNSGSETQYF.

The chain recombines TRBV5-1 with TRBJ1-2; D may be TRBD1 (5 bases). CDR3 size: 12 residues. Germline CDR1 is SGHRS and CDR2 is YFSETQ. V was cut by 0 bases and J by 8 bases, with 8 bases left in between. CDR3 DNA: TGCGCCAGCAGCTTGGACAAGGGGGGCTACACCTTC. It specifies CASSLDKGGYTF.

In DNA, the CDR3 is TGCGCCAGCAGCTTGGGGATGGGAGGGAGCTACAATGAGCAGTTCTTC. Protein: CASSLGMGGSYNEQFF. This sequence joins TRBV5-1 and TRBJ2-1, with TRBD2 identical over 7 bases. CDR1 SGHRS and CDR2 YFSETQ come from the germline V gene. V dropped 0 bases and J dropped 3; count of bases not matched to a gene: 6. The length of the CDR3 is 16 residues.

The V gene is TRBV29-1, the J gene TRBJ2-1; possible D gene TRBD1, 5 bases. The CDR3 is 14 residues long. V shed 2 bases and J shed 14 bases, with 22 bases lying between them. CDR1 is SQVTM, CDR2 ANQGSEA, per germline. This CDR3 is CSVEPPGATRQEFF. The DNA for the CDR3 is TGCAGCGTTGAACCCCCTGGGGCGACACGGCAGGAGTTCTTC.